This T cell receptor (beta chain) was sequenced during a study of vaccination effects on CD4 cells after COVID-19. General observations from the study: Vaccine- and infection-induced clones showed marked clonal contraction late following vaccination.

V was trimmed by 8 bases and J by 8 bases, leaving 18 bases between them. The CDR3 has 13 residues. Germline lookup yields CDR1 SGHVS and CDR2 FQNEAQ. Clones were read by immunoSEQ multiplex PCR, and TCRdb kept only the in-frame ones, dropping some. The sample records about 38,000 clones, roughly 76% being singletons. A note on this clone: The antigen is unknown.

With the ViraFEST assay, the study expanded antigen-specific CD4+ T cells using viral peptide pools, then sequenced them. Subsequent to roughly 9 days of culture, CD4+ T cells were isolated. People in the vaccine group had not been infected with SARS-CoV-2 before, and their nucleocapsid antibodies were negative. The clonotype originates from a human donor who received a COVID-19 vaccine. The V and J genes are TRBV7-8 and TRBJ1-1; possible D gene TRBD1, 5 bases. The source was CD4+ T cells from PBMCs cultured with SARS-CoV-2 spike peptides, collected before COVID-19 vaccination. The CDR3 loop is CASGRQDRPEAFF. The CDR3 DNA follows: TGTGCCAGCGGCCGACAAGACAGACCCGAAGCTTTCTTT.